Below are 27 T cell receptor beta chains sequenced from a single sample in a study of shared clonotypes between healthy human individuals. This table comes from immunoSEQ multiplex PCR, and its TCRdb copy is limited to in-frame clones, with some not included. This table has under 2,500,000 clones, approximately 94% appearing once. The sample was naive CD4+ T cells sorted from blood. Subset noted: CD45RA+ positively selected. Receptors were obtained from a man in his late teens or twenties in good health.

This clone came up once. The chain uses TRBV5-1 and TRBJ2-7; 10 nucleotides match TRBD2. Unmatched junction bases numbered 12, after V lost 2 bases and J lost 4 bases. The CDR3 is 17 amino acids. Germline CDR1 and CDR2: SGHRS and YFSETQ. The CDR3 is CASSLETGTSVGYEQYF. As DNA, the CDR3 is TGCGCCAGCAGCTTAGAAACGGGGACTAGCGTTGGGTACGAGCAGTACTTC.

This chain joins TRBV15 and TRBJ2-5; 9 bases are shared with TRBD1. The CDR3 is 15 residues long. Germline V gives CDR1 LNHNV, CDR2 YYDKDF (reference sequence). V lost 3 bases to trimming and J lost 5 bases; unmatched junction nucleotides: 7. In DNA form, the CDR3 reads TGTGCCACCAGCAGGACGGGACAGGGAGCCGAGACCCAGTACTTC. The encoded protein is CATSRTGQGAETQYF.

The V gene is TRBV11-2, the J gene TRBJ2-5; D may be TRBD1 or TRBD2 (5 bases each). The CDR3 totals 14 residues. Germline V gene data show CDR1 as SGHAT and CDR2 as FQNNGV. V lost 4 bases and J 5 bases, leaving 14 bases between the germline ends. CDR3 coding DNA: TGTGCCAGCAGCTCGAATGGGGGATGGGAGACCCAGTACTTC. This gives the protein CASSSNGGWETQYF.

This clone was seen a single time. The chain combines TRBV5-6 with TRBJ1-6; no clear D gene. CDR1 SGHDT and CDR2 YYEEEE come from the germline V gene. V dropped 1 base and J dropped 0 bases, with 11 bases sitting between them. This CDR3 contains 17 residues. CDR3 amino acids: CASSLINGVSYNSPLHF. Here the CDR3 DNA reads TGTGCCAGCAGCTTGATTAACGGGGTCTCCTATAATTCACCCCTCCACTTT.

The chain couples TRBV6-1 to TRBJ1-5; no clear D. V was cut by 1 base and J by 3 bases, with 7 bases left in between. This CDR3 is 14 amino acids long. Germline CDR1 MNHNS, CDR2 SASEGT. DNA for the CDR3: TGTGCCAGCAGTGAAGGGATCGCCAATCAGCCCCAGCATTTT. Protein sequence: CASSEGIANQPQHF.

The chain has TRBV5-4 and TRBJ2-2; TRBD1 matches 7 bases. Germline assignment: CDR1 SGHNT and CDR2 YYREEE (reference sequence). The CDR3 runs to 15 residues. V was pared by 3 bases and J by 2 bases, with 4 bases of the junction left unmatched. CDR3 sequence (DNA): TGTGCCAGCAGCTGGGGACAGAGTAACACCGGGGAGCTGTTTTTT. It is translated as CASSWGQSNTGELFF.

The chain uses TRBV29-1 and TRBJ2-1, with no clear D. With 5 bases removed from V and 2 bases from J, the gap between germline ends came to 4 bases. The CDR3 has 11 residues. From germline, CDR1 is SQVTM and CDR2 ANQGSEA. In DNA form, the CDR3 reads TGCAGCGTTCAAACCTACAATGAGCAGTTCTTC. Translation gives CSVQTYNEQFF.

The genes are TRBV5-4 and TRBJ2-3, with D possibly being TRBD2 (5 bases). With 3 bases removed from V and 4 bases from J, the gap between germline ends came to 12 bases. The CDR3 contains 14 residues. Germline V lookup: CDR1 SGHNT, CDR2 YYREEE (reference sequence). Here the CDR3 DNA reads TGTGCCAGCAGCTCGGTAACTAGTTCAGATACGCAGTATTTT. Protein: CASSSVTSSDTQYF.

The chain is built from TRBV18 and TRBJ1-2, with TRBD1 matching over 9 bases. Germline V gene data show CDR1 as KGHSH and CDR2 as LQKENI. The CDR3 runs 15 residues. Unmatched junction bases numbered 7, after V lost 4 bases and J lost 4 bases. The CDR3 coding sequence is TGTGCCAGCTCACGCGGGCAGGGACAGGGCTATGGCTACACCTTC. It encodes CASSRGQGQGYGYTF.

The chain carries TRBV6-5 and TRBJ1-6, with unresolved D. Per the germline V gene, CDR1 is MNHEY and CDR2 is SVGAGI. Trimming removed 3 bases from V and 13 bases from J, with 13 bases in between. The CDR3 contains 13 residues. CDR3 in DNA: TGTGCCAGCAGTTATTCGGGTTCCTACCCCCTCCACTTT. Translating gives CASSYSGSYPLHF.

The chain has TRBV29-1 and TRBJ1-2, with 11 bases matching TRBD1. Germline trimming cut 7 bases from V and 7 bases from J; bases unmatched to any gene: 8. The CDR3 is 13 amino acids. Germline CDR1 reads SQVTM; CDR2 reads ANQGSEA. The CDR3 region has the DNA TGCAGCGGCGGCAGGGACAGGGGGACTGGCTACACCTTC. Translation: CSGGRDRGTGYTF.

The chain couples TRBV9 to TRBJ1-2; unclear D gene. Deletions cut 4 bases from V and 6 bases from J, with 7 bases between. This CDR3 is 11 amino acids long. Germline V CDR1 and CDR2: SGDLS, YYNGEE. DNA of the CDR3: TGTGCCAGCAGCCTCCTCCATGGCTACACCTTC. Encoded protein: CASSLLHGYTF.

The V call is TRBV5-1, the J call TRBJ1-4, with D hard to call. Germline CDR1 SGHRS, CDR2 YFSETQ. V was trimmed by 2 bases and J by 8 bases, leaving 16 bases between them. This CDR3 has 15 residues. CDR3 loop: CASSLGRSGAEKLFF. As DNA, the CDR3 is TGCGCCAGCAGCTTAGGACGATCCGGAGCCGAAAAACTGTTTTTT. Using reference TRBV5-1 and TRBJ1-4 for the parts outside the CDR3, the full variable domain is KAGVTQTPRYLIKTRGQQVTLSCSPISGHRSVSWYQQTPGQGLQFLFEYFSETQRNKGNFPGRFSGRQFSNSRSEMNVSTLELGDSALYLCASSLGRSGAEKLFFGSGTQLSVL.

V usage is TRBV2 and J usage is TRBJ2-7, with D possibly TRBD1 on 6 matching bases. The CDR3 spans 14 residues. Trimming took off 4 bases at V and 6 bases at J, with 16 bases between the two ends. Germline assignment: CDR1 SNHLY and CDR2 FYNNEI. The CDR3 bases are TGTGCCAGCAGTGTTCGGACAGTTTTCTCCGAGCAGTACTTC. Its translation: CASSVRTVFSEQYF. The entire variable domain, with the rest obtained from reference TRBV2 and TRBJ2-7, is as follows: EPEVTQTPSHQVTQMGQEVILRCVPISNHLYFYWYRQILGQKVEFLVSFYNNEISEKSEIFDDQFSVERPDGSNFTLKIRSTKLEDSAMYFCASSVRTVFSEQYFGPGTRLTVT.

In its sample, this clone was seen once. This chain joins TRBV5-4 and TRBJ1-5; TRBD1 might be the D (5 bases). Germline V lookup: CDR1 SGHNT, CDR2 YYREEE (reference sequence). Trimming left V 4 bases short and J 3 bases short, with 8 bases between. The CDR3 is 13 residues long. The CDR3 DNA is TGTGCCAGCAGCAGGGGAGTCAATCAGCCCCAGCATTTT. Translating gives CASSRGVNQPQHF.

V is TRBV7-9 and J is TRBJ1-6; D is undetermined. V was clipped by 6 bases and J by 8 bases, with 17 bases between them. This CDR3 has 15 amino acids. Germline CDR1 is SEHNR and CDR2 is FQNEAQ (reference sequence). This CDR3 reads CASSEKNSLHSPLHF. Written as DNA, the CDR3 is TGTGCCAGCAGTGAAAAGAACAGCCTTCATTCACCCCTCCACTTT.

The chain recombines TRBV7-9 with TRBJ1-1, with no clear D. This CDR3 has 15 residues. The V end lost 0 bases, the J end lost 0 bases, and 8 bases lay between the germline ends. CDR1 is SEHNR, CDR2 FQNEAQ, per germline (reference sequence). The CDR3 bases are TGTGCCAGCAGCTTAGCGCAGGTAATGAACACTGAAGCTTTCTTT. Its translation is CASSLAQVMNTEAFF.

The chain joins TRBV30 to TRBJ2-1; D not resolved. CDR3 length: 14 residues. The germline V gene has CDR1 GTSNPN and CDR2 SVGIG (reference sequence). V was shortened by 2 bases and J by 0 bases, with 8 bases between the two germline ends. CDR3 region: CAWSRLSSYNEQFF. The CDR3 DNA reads TGTGCCTGGAGTCGGCTCAGCTCCTACAATGAGCAGTTCTTC.

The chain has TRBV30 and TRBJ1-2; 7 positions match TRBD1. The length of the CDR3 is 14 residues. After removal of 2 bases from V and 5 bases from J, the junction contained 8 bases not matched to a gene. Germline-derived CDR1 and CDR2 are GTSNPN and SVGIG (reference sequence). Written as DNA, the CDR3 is TGTGCCTGGAGTCCGGCGGGACAGAAGTATGGCTACACCTTC. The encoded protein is CAWSPAGQKYGYTF.

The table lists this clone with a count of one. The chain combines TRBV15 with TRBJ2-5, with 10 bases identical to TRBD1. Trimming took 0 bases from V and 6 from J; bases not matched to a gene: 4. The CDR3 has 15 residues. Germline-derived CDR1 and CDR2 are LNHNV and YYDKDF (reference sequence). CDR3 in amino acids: CATSRERQGAKTQYF. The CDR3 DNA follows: TGTGCCACCAGCAGAGAGAGACAGGGGGCGAAGACCCAGTACTTC.

The CDR3 reads CASSYGQGKMDTEAFF. The CDR3 DNA follows: TGTGCCAGCAGTTACGGACAGGGGAAAATGGACACTGAAGCTTTCTTT. The gene calls are TRBV6-5 and TRBJ1-1; 9 bases are a match to TRBD1. Germline CDR1 MNHEY, CDR2 SVGAGI. The V and J ends lost 2 bases and 3 bases, in that order; junction bases with no gene match: 7. This CDR3 comprises 16 residues.

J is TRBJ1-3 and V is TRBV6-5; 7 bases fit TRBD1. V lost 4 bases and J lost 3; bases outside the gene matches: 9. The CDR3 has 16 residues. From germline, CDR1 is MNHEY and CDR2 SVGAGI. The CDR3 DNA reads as TGTGCCAGCAGTTCAAACAGGGGAGGCGGTGGAAACACCATATATTTT. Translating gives CASSSNRGGGGNTIYF.

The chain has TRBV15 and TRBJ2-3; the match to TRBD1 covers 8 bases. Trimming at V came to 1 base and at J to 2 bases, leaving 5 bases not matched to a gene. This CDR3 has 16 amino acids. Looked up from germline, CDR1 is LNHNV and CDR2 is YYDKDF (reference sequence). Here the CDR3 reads CATSRGDRGFTDTQYF. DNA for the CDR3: TGTGCCACCAGCAGAGGAGACAGGGGATTCACAGATACGCAGTATTTT.

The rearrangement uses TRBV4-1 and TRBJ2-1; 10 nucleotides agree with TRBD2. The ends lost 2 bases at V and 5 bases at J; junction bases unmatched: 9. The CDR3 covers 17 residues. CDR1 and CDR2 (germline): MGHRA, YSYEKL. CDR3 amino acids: CASSQSSRTSGDNEQFF. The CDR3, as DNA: TGCGCCAGCAGCCAAAGTTCTCGGACTAGCGGCGACAATGAGCAGTTCTTC.

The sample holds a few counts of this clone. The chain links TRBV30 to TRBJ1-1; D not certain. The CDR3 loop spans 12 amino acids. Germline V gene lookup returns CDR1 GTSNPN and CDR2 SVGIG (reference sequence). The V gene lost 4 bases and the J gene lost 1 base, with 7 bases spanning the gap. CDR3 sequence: CAWNSGNTEAFF. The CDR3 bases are TGTGCCTGGAATTCAGGGAACACTGAAGCTTTCTTT.

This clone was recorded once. The CDR3 here is CASSFSGLAGGEQYF. CDR3 nucleotides: TGTGCCAGCAGCTTCAGCGGACTAGCGGGAGGCGAGCAGTACTTC. V usage is TRBV7-2 and J usage is TRBJ2-7, with 14 nucleotides matching TRBD2. The CDR3 sequence is 15 residues long. In germline, CDR1 is SGHTA, CDR2 FQGNSA. V trimming: 3 bases; J trimming: 6 bases; junction bases outside the gene matches: 4. Combining the CDR3 with reference TRBV7-2 and TRBJ2-7 gives the whole variable domain GAGVSQSPSNKVTEKGKDVELRCDPISGHTALYWYRQSLGQGLEFLIYFQGNSAPDKSGLPSDRFSAERTGGSVSTLTIQRTQQEDSAVYLCASSFSGLAGGEQYFGPGTRLTVT.

CDR3 protein: CASSYSGGQYNEQFF. The CDR3 coding sequence is TGTGCCAGCAGTTACTCCGGGGGGCAATACAATGAGCAGTTCTTC. The rearrangement links TRBV6-5 to TRBJ2-1; D might be TRBD2 (7 bases). Germline V lookup: CDR1 MNHEY, CDR2 SVGAGI. V shed 0 bases and J shed 4 bases, with 10 bases lying between them. This CDR3 spans 15 amino acids.